This note documents a single TCR beta chain sequence. This entry belongs to a study of shared clonotypes between healthy human individuals. Study as a whole: CD4 naive and memory got three plates each, CD8 naive two, CD8 memory one.

Deletions cut 5 bases from V and 13 bases from J, with 18 bases between. The CDR3 sequence is 13 residues long. Per germline, CDR1 LNHDA and CDR2 SQIVND (reference sequence). Sequencing used immunoSEQ multiplex PCR; TCRdb keeps in-frame clones, though not all of them. The sample lists approximately 1.1 million clones, more than 75% occurring once. The sequenced sample was memory CD4+ T cells from PBMCs. Sample subset: CD45RA-negative fraction. The genes are TRBV19 and TRBJ1-5; D is unresolved. This clonotype was obtained from a man aged 18 to 30 in good health. Some clones in this sample may be carry-over from other donors' samples. The CDR3 nucleotides read TGTGCCAGTAGTGAAGGCCTCATGGGGATACAGCATTTT. Translation gives CASSEGLMGIQHF. The complete variable domain, with remaining parts taken from reference TRBV19 and TRBJ1-5, reads DGGITQSPKYLFRKEGQNVTLSCEQNLNHDAMYWYRQDPGQGLRLIYYSQIVNDFQKGDIAEGYSVSREKKESFPLTVTSAQKNPTAFYLCASSEGLMGIQHFGDGTRLSIL.